The 2 T cell receptor beta chains listed next were all sequenced from one sample in a study of early T cells in non-severe SARS-CoV-2 infection. TCRdb re-derived calls from the 5' RACE reads in MiXCR, one entry per CDR3 protein. Here the sample spans about 33,000 distinct CDR3 sequences, over 4.5% being singletons. The sequenced sample was whole blood. These receptor sequences come from an adult who was a healthcare worker with PCR-confirmed SARS-CoV-2 infection or an uninfected control (not recorded which).

The chain is built from TRBV11-2 and TRBJ2-7; no definite D call. Trimming left V 2 bases short and J 1 base short, with 9 bases between. The CDR3 spans 14 residues. The germline V gene has CDR1 SGHAT and CDR2 FQNNGV. CDR3 sequence reads: CASSLSPISYEQYF. The CDR3 nucleotides read TGTGCCAGCAGCTTAAGTCCAATATCCTACGAGCAGTACTTC.

This clonotype was seen at least ten times. J is TRBJ2-2 and V is TRBV7-3, with 9 bases matching TRBD2. The CDR3 has 16 residues. Germline CDR1 SGHTA, CDR2 FQGTGA. V was pared by 5 bases and J by 5 bases, with 9 bases of the junction left unmatched. CDR3 sequence (DNA): TGTGCCAGCAGCCGTTTCCTAGCGGGGAGTACCGGGGAGCTGTTTTTT. It is translated as CASSRFLAGSTGELFF. Based on the CDR3 plus reference TRBV7-3 and TRBJ2-2, the full variable domain is GAGVSQTPSNKVTEKGKYVELRCDPISGHTALYWYRQSLGQGPEFLIYFQGTGAADDSGLPNDRFFAVRPEGSVSTLKIQRTERGDSAVYLCASSRFLAGSTGELFFGEGSRLTVL.